The rows below give T cell receptor beta chains drawn from one sample of a study of molecular identifiers for immune sequencing clone quantification. Via MiXCR, TCRdb re-called the PCR reads, giving one row per CDR3 protein. The sample includes 490,000 or so distinct CDR3 sequences, less than 30% of them seen just once. The specimen was naive CD8+ T cells from blood, with Jurkat cell RNA spiked in. These receptor sequences come from a human donor in good health. Some libraries in this study had Jurkat cell RNA spiked in. Each CDR3 is given with its conserved first and last residue. A D gene is named only where the DNA matches it firmly. Expanded clones are given a class, and other clones once, few, many or no size at all.

CDR3,DNA,size,J,V,D
CASGLADLSTDTQYF,TGTGCCAGCGGCCTAGCGGACCTTAGCACAGATACGCAGTATTTT,many,TRBJ2-3,TRBV2,TRBD2
CASSQASDLTYNEQFF,TGTGCCAGCAGCCAAGCAAGCGATCTCACCTACAATGAGCAGTTCTTC,-,TRBJ2-1,TRBV3-1,-
CASSIIENTEAFF,TGTGCCAGTAGTATAATTGAGAACACTGAAGCTTTCTTT,few,TRBJ1-1,TRBV19,-
CASSWLGGTEAFF,TGCGCCAGCAGCTGGTTAGGGGGGACTGAAGCTTTCTTT,many,TRBJ1-1,TRBV5-1,-
CARSYRAGKLFF,TGTGCCAGAAGCTACAGGGCAGGAAAACTGTTTTTT,few,TRBJ1-4,TRBV5-8,-
CATQGSSNQPQHF,TGTGCCACCCAGGGCTCTAGCAATCAGCCCCAGCATTTT,-,TRBJ1-5,TRBV28,-
CATSDTRTGFGELFF,TGTGCCACCAGTGATACTCGGACAGGATTCGGGGAGCTGTTTTTT,-,TRBJ2-2,TRBV24-1,TRBD1
CASSIPLGMNTEAFF,TGTGCCAGTAGTATCCCATTAGGAATGAACACTGAAGCTTTCTTT,once,TRBJ1-1,TRBV19,-
CASSLFGGGEQYF,TGTGCCAGCAGTTTATTCGGGGGTGGCGAGCAGTACTTC,-,TRBJ2-7,TRBV27,-
CASSSPEGGSSYNEQFF,TGCGCCAGCAGCTCACCGGAGGGGGGGAGCTCCTACAATGAGCAGTTCTTC,few,TRBJ2-1,TRBV5-1,-
CASSPDSWRYEQYF,TGTGCCAGCAGCCCGGACAGCTGGCGCTACGAGCAGTACTTC,few,TRBJ2-7,TRBV7-9,-
CASSDSGGGDTQYF,TGTGCCAGCAGCGATAGCGGGGGAGGAGATACGCAGTATTTT,few,TRBJ2-3,TRBV11-2,TRBD2
CSAREWGYETQYF,TGCAGTGCTAGAGAATGGGGTTACGAGACCCAGTACTTC,few,TRBJ2-5,TRBV20-1,-
CASSLERLSEQYF,TGTGCCAGCAGCTTAGAGAGGTTGAGCGAGCAGTACTTC,many,TRBJ2-7,TRBV7-6,-